This T cell receptor beta chain was profiled in a study of response to subunit inactivated influenza vaccine. Trimming shortened V by 2 bases and J by 11 bases, and 18 bases separated the two germline ends. The CDR3 is 14 residues long. Germline V gives CDR1 SGHVS, CDR2 FQNEAQ. This clonotype was detected a few times. One entry per CDR3 protein results from TCRdb running MiXCR on the RT-PCR reads. The sample records around 530,000 distinct CDR3 sequences, about 10% being singletons. The V and J genes are TRBV7-8 and TRBJ1-2; D is uncertain. The clonotype originates from a man aged 50 to 60 who received an inactivated influenza vaccine. This sample comprised PBMCs from blood, obtained on the day of vaccination. CDR3 protein: CASSLSGYQPAYTF. The DNA for the CDR3 is TGTGCCAGCAGCTTAAGCGGGTACCAACCTGCATACACCTTC.